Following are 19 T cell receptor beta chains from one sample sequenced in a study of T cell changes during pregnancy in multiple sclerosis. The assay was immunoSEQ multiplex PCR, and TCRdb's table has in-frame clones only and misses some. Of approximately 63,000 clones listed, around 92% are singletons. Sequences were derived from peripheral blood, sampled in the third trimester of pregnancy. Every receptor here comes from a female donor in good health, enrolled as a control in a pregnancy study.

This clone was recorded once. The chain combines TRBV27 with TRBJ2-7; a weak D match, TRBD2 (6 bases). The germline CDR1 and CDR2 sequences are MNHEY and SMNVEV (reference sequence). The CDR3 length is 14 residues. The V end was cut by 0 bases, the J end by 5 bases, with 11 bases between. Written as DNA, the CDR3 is TGTGCCAGCAGTTTATCCCTATGGGGGGACGAGCAGTACTTC. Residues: CASSLSLWGDEQYF.

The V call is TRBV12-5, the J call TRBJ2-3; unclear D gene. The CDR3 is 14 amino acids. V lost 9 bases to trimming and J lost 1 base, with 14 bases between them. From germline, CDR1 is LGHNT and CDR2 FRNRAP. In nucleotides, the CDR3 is TGTGCTAGGAACGGTCCCATGGGCACAGATACGCAGTATTTT. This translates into CARNGPMGTDTQYF.

The CDR3 sequence is CASSVETGRNTIYF. CDR3 coding DNA: TGTGCCAGCAGCGTAGAGACAGGGAGAAACACCATATATTTT. The chain couples TRBV7-9 to TRBJ1-3; 7 bases fit TRBD1. CDR1 is SEHNR and CDR2 is FQNEAQ in the germline V gene (reference sequence). The J segment lost 5 bases and the V segment lost 5 bases, leaving 6 bases of the junction unmatched. This CDR3 is 14 amino acids long.

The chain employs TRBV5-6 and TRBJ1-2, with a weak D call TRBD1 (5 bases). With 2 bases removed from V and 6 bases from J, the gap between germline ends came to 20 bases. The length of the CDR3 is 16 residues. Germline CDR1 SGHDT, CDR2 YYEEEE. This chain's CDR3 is CASSFGFPQGGDGYTF. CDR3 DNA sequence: TGTGCCAGCAGCTTTGGGTTCCCCCAGGGAGGCGATGGCTACACCTTC.

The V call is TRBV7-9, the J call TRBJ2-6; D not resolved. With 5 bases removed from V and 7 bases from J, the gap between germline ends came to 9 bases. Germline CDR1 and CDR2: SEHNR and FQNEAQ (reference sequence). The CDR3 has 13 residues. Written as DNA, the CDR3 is TGTGCCAGCAGCACCACGACTGCCAACGTCCTGACTTTC. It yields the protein CASSTTTANVLTF.

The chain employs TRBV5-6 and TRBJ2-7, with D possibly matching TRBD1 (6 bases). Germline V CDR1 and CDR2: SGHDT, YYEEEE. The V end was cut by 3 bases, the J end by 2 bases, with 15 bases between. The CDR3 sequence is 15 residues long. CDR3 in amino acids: CASSSWDKLTYEQYF. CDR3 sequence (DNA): TGTGCCAGCAGCTCATGGGACAAATTAACCTACGAGCAGTACTTC.

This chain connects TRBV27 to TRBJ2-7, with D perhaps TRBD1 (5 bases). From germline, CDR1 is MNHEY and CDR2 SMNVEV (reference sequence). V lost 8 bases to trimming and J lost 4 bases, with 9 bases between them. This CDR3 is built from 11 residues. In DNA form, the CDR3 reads TGTGCCAGCGGAACAGGTTACGAGCAGTACTTC. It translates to CASGTGYEQYF.

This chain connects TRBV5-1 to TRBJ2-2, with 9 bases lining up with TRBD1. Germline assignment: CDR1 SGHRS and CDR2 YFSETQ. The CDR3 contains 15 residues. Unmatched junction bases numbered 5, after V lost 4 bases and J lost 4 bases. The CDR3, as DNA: TGCGCCAGCAGCCCGGGACAGGGTATCACCGGGGAGCTGTTTTTT. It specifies CASSPGQGITGELFF. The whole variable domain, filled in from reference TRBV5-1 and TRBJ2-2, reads KAGVTQTPRYLIKTRGQQVTLSCSPISGHRSVSWYQQTPGQGLQFLFEYFSETQRNKGNFPGRFSGRQFSNSRSEMNVSTLELGDSALYLCASSPGQGITGELFFGEGSRLTVL.

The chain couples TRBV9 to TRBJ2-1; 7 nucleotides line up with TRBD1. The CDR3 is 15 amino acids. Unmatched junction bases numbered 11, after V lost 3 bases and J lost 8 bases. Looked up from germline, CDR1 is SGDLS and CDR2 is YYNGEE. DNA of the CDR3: TGTGCCAGCAGCGACCCGACAGGGTCAATCGATGAGCAGTTCTTC. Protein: CASSDPTGSIDEQFF.

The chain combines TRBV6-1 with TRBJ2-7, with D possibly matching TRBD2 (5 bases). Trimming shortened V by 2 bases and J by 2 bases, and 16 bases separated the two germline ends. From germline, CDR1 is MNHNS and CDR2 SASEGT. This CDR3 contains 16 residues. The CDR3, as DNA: TGTGCCAGCAGTGAAATCGGCGGGCCAAGGGCCTACGAGCAGTACTTC. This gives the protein CASSEIGGPRAYEQYF.

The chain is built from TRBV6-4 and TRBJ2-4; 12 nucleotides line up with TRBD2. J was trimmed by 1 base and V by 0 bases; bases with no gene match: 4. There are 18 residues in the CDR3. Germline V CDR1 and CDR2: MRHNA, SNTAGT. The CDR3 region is CASSDSSSGRAAKNIQYF. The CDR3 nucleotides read TGTGCCAGCAGTGACTCGTCTAGCGGGAGGGCCGCCAAAAACATTCAGTACTTC.

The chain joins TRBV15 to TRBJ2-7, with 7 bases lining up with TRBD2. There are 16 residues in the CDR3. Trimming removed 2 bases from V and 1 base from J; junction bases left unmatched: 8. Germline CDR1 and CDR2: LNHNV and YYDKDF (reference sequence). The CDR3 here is CATSRPQGGISYEQYF. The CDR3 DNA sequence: TGTGCCACCAGCAGACCCCAGGGAGGGATTTCCTACGAGCAGTACTTC.

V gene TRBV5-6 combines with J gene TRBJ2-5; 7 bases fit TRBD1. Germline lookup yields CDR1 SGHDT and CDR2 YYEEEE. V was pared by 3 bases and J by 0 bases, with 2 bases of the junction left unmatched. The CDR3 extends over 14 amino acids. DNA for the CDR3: TGTGCCAGCAGCTGGGGACAGAACCAAGAGACCCAGTACTTC. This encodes CASSWGQNQETQYF.

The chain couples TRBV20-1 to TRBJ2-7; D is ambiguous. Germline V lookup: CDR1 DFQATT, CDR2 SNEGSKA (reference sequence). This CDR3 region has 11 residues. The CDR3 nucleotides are TGCACCCCGGTCTTGGTCGACGAGCAGTACTTC. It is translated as CTPVLVDEQYF.

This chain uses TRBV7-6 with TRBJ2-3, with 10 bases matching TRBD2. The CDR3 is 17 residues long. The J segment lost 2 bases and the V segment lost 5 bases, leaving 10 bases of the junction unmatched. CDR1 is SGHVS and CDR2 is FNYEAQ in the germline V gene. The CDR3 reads CASSPGVAGGNTDTQYF. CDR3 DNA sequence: TGTGCCAGCAGCCCGGGGGTAGCGGGGGGAAACACAGATACGCAGTATTTT.

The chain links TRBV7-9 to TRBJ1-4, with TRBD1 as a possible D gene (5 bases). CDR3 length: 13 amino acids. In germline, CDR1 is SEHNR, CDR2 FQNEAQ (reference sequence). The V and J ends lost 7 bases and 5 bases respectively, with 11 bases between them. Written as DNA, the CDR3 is TGTGCCAGCACCCTGGGGGGGAATGAAAAACTGTTTTTT. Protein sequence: CASTLGGNEKLFF. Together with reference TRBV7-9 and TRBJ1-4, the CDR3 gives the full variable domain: DTGVSQNPRHKITKRGQNVTFRCDPISEHNRLYWYRQTLGQGPEFLTYFQNEAQLEKSRLLSDRFSAERPKGSFSTLEIQRTEQGDSAMYLCASTLGGNEKLFFGSGTQLSVL.

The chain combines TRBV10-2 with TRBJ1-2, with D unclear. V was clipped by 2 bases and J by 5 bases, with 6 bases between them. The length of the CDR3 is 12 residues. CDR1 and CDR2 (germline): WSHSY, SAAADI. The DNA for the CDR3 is TGCGCCAGCAGTGAGGAGAGGTATGGCTACACCTTC. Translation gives CASSEERYGYTF.

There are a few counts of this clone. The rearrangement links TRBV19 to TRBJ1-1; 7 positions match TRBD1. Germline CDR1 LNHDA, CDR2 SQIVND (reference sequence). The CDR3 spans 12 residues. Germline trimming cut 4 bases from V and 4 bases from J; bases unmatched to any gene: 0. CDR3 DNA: TGTGCCAGTAGTAACAGGGGCACTGAAGCTTTCTTT. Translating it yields CASSNRGTEAFF.

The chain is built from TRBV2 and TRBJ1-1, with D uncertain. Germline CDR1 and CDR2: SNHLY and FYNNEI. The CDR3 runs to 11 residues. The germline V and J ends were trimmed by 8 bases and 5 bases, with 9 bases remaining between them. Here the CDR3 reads CASLVQTEAFF. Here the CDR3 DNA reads TGTGCCAGCCTGGTTCAGACTGAAGCTTTCTTT.